This passage covers 15 T cell receptor beta chains from one sample sequenced in a study of cytomegalovirus exposure and HLA in healthy donors. 60 Vbeta and 13 Jbeta primers were used in PCR. Generated by immunoSEQ multiplex PCR, the TCRdb table keeps only in-frame clones and is missing some. The sample holds 90,000 to 140,000 clones, approximately 81% seen once. The sample taken for sequencing was PBMCs. All receptors derive from a man aged 25-45 years in good health and CMV-seronegative.

This chain links TRBV10-3 with TRBJ1-1; no firm D call. V lost 4 bases to trimming and J lost 7 bases, with 13 bases between them. Germline loops: CDR1 ENHRY, CDR2 SYGVKD. The CDR3 totals 13 residues. The CDR3 DNA reads TGTGCCATCAGTGGCCCGACAAACCATGAAGCTTTCTTT. Translated: CAISGPTNHEAFF.

There are a few counts of this clone. The chain recombines TRBV4-3 with TRBJ2-5, with D maybe TRBD1 (5 bases). The ends were cut back, 0 bases at V and 1 base at J, with 15 bases in the middle. The CDR3 loop spans 17 amino acids. Germline V lookup: CDR1 LGHNA, CDR2 YSLEER. CDR3 bases: TGCGCCAGCAGCCAAGATCGGCCAGGGTGGACCCAAGAGACCCAGTACTTC. This encodes CASSQDRPGWTQETQYF.

This clone was observed a handful of times. The chain joins TRBV27 to TRBJ2-1; 10 bases fit TRBD2. Germline CDR1 is MNHEY and CDR2 is SMNVEV (reference sequence). The CDR3 is 15 amino acids. Germline trimming cut 6 bases from V and 2 bases from J; bases unmatched to any gene: 4. The CDR3 here is CASRKLAGTYNEQFF. DNA for the CDR3: TGTGCCAGCAGAAAACTAGCGGGAACCTACAATGAGCAGTTCTTC.

The chain recombines TRBV7-8 with TRBJ1-5, with D perhaps matching TRBD1 (5 bases). From germline, CDR1 is SGHVS and CDR2 FQNEAQ. V gave up 1 base and J gave up 0 bases, with 13 bases separating them. The CDR3 has 17 amino acids. The CDR3 DNA follows: TGTGCCAGCAGCTTAGGGGTCGGGGGTGATAGCAATCAGCCCCAGCATTTT. It specifies CASSLGVGGDSNQPQHF.

V gene TRBV18 combines with J gene TRBJ1-1, with TRBD1 matching over 8 bases. The V gene end was trimmed by 5 bases and the J gene end by 4 bases; junction bases not matched to a gene: 6. The CDR3 loop spans 14 amino acids. Germline CDR1 KGHSH, CDR2 LQKENI. The CDR3 here is CASSTRQGTTEAFF. For the CDR3, the DNA is TGTGCCAGCTCAACAAGACAGGGGACCACTGAAGCTTTCTTT. The full variable domain, in which reference TRBV18 and TRBJ1-1 provide the parts outside the CDR3, is NAGVMQNPRHLVRRRGQEARLRCSPMKGHSHVYWYRQLPEEGLKFMVYLQKENIIDESGMPKERFSAEFPKEGPSILRIQQVVRGDSAAYFCASSTRQGTTEAFFGQGTRLTVV.

This chain uses TRBV2 with TRBJ2-7; D might be TRBD1 (6 bases). The CDR3 loop spans 13 amino acids. CDR1 and CDR2 (germline): SNHLY, FYNNEI. Trimming shortened V by 2 bases and J by 6 bases, and 11 bases separated the two germline ends. The CDR3: CASSELEGGEQYF. DNA for the CDR3: TGTGCCAGCAGTGAACTAGAAGGGGGCGAGCAGTACTTC.

This chain joins TRBV11-2 and TRBJ1-2; 11 positions agree with TRBD1. Trimming cost V 0 bases and J 5 bases; bases outside gene matches: 5. Germline-derived CDR1 and CDR2 are SGHAT and FQNNGV. The CDR3 sequence is 16 residues long. The CDR3, as DNA: TGTGCCAGCAGCTTAGATTCAGGGACAGGGGGTTATGGCTACACCTTC. Translated, it gives CASSLDSGTGGYGYTF.

This clone was seen only once. The V and J genes are TRBV9 and TRBJ2-2; 7 nucleotides match TRBD1. The CDR3 spans 15 residues. Trimming at V came to 2 bases and at J to 2 bases, leaving 3 bases not matched to a gene. Germline V gene sequence: CDR1 SGDLS, CDR2 YYNGEE. CDR3: CASSVRQGNTGELFF. For the CDR3, the DNA is TGTGCCAGCAGCGTCAGACAGGGAAACACCGGGGAGCTGTTTTTT.

CDR3 sequence: CASRMAGTNTGELFF. The CDR3 DNA reads TGCGCCAGCAGAATGGCCGGGACTAACACCGGGGAGCTGTTTTTT. The rearrangement joins TRBV5-1 to TRBJ2-2; maybe TRBD2 (6 bases). Germline loops: CDR1 SGHRS, CDR2 YFSETQ. The CDR3 consists of 15 residues. Trimming took off 5 bases at V and 2 bases at J, with 13 bases between the two ends.

In its sample, this clone was seen once. V and J are TRBV7-2 and TRBJ1-2; weak D call: TRBD1 (6 bases). V was cut by 1 base and J by 0 bases, with 9 bases left in between. The CDR3 has 15 amino acids. Per the germline V gene, CDR1 is SGHTA and CDR2 is FQGNSA. Here the CDR3 DNA reads TGTGCCAGCAGCTTAGAGGACAGAACTAACTATGGCTACACCTTC. It encodes CASSLEDRTNYGYTF.

The chain joins TRBV2 to TRBJ2-5; 9 nucleotides match TRBD1. Per germline, CDR1 SNHLY and CDR2 FYNNEI. The CDR3 totals 13 residues. The ends lost 4 bases at V and 4 bases at J; junction bases unmatched: 1. This CDR3 is CASSGDRAETQYF. For the CDR3, the DNA is TGTGCCAGCAGTGGGGACAGGGCAGAGACCCAGTACTTC. The full variable domain, completed using reference TRBV2 and TRBJ2-5, is EPEVTQTPSHQVTQMGQEVILRCVPISNHLYFYWYRQILGQKVEFLVSFYNNEISEKSEIFDDQFSVERPDGSNFTLKIRSTKLEDSAMYFCASSGDRAETQYFGPGTRLLVL.

The chain employs TRBV10-3 and TRBJ2-2, with TRBD2 identical over 9 bases. This CDR3 comprises 14 residues. Germline V gene data show CDR1 as ENHRY and CDR2 as SYGVKD. J was trimmed by 6 bases and V by 9 bases; bases with no gene match: 8. CDR3 sequence (DNA): TGTGCCATAGCCGGGACTAGCCAATCCGGGGAGCTGTTTTTT. This gives the protein CAIAGTSQSGELFF.

This clone occurred a few times. The CDR3 here is CASSAGGNEKLFF. CDR3 bases: TGTGCCAGCAGTGCGGGGGGGAATGAAAAACTGTTTTTT. The J gene is TRBJ1-4, the V gene TRBV6-1; a possible D gene is TRBD1 (5 bases). Germline V gene data show CDR1 as MNHNS and CDR2 as SASEGT. This CDR3 has 13 residues. Trimming removed 4 bases from V and 5 bases from J, with 8 bases in between.

This chain uses TRBV6-5 with TRBJ1-1; TRBD1 might be the D (5 bases). The V and J ends lost 8 bases and 5 bases respectively, with 15 bases between them. This CDR3 contains 13 residues. CDR1 MNHEY and CDR2 SVGAGI come from the germline V gene. The CDR3, as DNA: TGTGCCAGCTCGGCCCCGGGACTGACTGAAGCTTTCTTT. The encoded protein is CASSAPGLTEAFF.

This clone was seen a few times. This rearrangement joins TRBV6-6 to TRBJ2-7; D is possibly TRBD1 (5 bases). CDR3 length: 15 residues. Trimming took off 6 bases at V and 6 bases at J, with 21 bases between the two ends. Germline V gene lookup returns CDR1 MNHNY and CDR2 SVGAGI (reference sequence). The CDR3 region is CASSSTTVGNLEQYF. CDR3 sequence (DNA): TGTGCCAGCAGCTCTACGACAGTGGGGAACCTCGAGCAGTACTTC.